The text below deals with one TCR beta chain. Trimming removed 0 bases from V and 7 bases from J; junction bases left unmatched: 4. CDR1 is SGDLS and CDR2 is YYNGEE in the germline V gene. The CDR3 has 16 residues. Generated by immunoSEQ multiplex PCR, the TCRdb table keeps only in-frame clones and is missing some. The sample yields around 250,000 clones, 65% to 90% seen once. These data belong to a study of blood T cell repertoires in COVID-19. Study information: PBMCs, B-cell-depleted T cells, or T cells were the source of the cDNA or gDNA that made up the material.

V is TRBV9 and J is TRBJ2-1, with 13 bases matching TRBD2. The sample was peripheral blood. The receptor was derived from a man aged 45-65 years with active or convalescent COVID-19. The CDR3 coding sequence is TGTGCCAGCAGCGTAGGCAGGACTAGCGGGAGAAATGAGCAGTTCTTC. Encoded protein: CASSVGRTSGRNEQFF. The whole variable domain, remainder taken from reference TRBV9 and TRBJ2-1, is DSGVTQTPKHLITATGQRVTLRCSPRSGDLSVYWYQQSLDQGLQFLIQYYNGEERAKGNILERFSAQQFPDLHSELNLSSLELGDSALYFCASSVGRTSGRNEQFFGPGTRLTVL.